The 8 T cell receptor beta chains in this list originate from one sample, sequenced in a study of cytomegalovirus exposure and HLA in healthy donors. With 60 Vbeta and 13 Jbeta primers, the PCR was carried out. Sequencing was performed with immunoSEQ multiplex PCR; in TCRdb, only in-frame clones are kept and a portion is missing. The profile shows around 150,000 clones, about 68% of them singletons. The source material was PBMCs. The receptors originated from a man between 18 and 29 years old in good health and CMV-seronegative.

The chain employs TRBV9 and TRBJ2-1; possible D gene TRBD2, 6 bases. V lost 4 bases to trimming and J lost 6 bases, with 20 bases between them. CDR3 length equals 16 residues. Per germline, CDR1 SGDLS and CDR2 YYNGEE. The chain's CDR3 is CASSKETMREINEQFF. In DNA form, the CDR3 reads TGTGCCAGCAGCAAAGAAACCATGCGGGAAATCAATGAGCAGTTCTTC.

The chain joins TRBV6-9 to TRBJ2-5; D is possibly TRBD1 (5 bases). The germline gives CDR1 MNHGY, CDR2 SVAAGI. This CDR3 contains 17 residues. Trimming cost V 9 bases and J 2 bases, with 25 bases left between them. The DNA for the CDR3 is TGTGCCAGTCTCCGTCCGCGTTGGGGCTTACAACAAGAGACCCAGTACTTC. Amino acids: CASLRPRWGLQQETQYF.

The rearrangement links TRBV4-3 to TRBJ1-1, with D perhaps matching TRBD1 (5 bases). Germline loops: CDR1 LGHNA, CDR2 YSLEER. The CDR3 extends over 17 amino acids. With 0 bases removed from V and 2 bases from J, the gap between germline ends came to 16 bases. The CDR3 DNA follows: TGCGCCAGCAGCCAAGATTATGCGGGGGATTATAACACTGAAGCTTTCTTT. Translation gives CASSQDYAGDYNTEAFF.

The V and J genes are TRBV29-1 and TRBJ2-3; 11 positions agree with TRBD2. CDR3 size: 19 residues. J lost 3 bases, V lost 4 bases, and 18 bases had no gene match. The germline V gene has CDR1 SQVTM and CDR2 ANQGSEA. The CDR3 sequence: CSVARIAGGEGAMTDTQYF. Here the CDR3 DNA reads TGCAGCGTTGCAAGGATAGCGGGAGGGGAAGGAGCAATGACAGATACGCAGTATTTT.

The chain joins TRBV7-7 to TRBJ2-3; D is perhaps TRBD1 (5 bases). The CDR3 length is 14 residues. Trimming left V 1 base short and J 6 bases short, with 11 bases between. Germline V gene lookup returns CDR1 SSHAT and CDR2 FNYEAQ (reference sequence). The CDR3: CASSLGVRADTQYF. For the CDR3, the DNA is TGTGCCAGCAGCTTAGGTGTCAGGGCGGATACGCAGTATTTT.

As for this clone: In the same sample, other DNA sequences code for this CDR3. J is TRBJ1-3 and V is TRBV7-9, with 9 bases lining up with TRBD1. Germline CDR1 is SEHNR and CDR2 is FQNEAQ (reference sequence). Trimming cost V 3 bases and J 0 bases; bases outside gene matches: 0. This CDR3 is 15 amino acids long. The CDR3 DNA reads as TGTGCCAGCAGCTTGACAGGGGGCTCTGGAAACACCATATATTTT. Translated, it gives CASSLTGGSGNTIYF.

This clone has only one observation. The chain combines TRBV18 with TRBJ2-3; D is possibly TRBD2 (5 bases). Between the trimmed V and J ends, which lost 3 bases and 6 bases, there was a span of 10 bases. Per the germline V gene, CDR1 is KGHSH and CDR2 is LQKENI. The CDR3 is 13 amino acids. The DNA for the CDR3 is TGTGCCAGCTCACCCCCTCCGGGGGATACGCAGTATTTT. Amino acid sequence: CASSPPPGDTQYF.

This rearrangement joins TRBV4-1 to TRBJ1-1, with D perhaps matching TRBD1 (6 bases). The CDR3 totals 15 residues. V lost 1 base, J lost 5 bases, and 14 bases lay in between. In germline, CDR1 is MGHRA, CDR2 YSYEKL. The CDR3 DNA reads TGCGCCAGCAGCCAAGGGGAGGGGGAGTGGACTGAAGCTTTCTTT. Amino acids: CASSQGEGEWTEAFF.